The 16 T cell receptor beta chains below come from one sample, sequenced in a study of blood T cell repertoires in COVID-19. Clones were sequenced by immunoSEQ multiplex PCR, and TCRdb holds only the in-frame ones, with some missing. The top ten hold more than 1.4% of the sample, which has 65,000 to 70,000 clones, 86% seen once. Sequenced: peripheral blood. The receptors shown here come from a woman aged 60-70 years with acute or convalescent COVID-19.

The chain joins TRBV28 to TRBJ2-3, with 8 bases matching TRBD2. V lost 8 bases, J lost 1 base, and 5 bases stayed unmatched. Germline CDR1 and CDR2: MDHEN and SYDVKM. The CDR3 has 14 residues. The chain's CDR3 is CASGGRRGTDTQYF. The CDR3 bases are TGTGCCAGCGGCGGGAGGAGGGGCACAGATACGCAGTATTTT.

CDR3 coding DNA: TGTGCCAGCAGTTCCCGTCCTAGCACAGATACGCAGTATTTT. Protein product: CASSSRPSTDTQYF. V gene TRBV6-5 combines with J gene TRBJ2-3; D is undetermined. The CDR3 contains 14 residues. V was trimmed by 4 bases and J by 0 bases, leaving 8 bases between them. From germline, CDR1 is MNHEY and CDR2 SVGAGI.

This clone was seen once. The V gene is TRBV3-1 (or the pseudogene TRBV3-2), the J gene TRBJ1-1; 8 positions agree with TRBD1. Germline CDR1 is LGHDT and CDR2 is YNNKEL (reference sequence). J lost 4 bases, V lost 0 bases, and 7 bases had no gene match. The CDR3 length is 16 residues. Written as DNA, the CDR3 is TGTGCCAGCAGCCAAGACGGTAGAACAGGGGGCACTGAAGCTTTCTTT. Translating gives CASSQDGRTGGTEAFF.

CDR3 nucleotide sequence: TGCGCCAGCAGCTTGATCATAGTGGCGAACACCGGGGAGCTGTTTTTT. Translating gives CASSLIIVANTGELFF. This chain joins TRBV5-1 and TRBJ2-2; D call uncertain. Germline loops: CDR1 SGHRS, CDR2 YFSETQ. Trimming cost V 1 base and J 0 bases, with 10 bases left between them. This CDR3 region has 16 residues. Supplemented by reference TRBV5-1 and TRBJ2-2, the full variable domain reads KAGVTQTPRYLIKTRGQQVTLSCSPISGHRSVSWYQQTPGQGLQFLFEYFSETQRNKGNFPGRFSGRQFSNSRSEMNVSTLELGDSALYLCASSLIIVANTGELFFGEGSRLTVL.

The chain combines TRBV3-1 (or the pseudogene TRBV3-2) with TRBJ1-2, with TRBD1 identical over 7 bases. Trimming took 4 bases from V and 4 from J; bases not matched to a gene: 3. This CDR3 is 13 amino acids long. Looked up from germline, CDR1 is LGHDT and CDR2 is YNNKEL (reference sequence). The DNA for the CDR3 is TGTGCCAGCAGCCGGGGACAGAGCTATGGCTACACCTTC. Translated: CASSRGQSYGYTF.

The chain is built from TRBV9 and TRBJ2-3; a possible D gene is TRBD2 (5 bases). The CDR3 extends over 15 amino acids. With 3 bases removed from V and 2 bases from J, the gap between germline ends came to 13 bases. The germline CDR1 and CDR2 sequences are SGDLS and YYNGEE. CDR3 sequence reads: CASSEGPGNTDTQYF. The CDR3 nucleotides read TGTGCCAGCAGCGAGGGCCCGGGGAACACAGATACGCAGTATTTT.

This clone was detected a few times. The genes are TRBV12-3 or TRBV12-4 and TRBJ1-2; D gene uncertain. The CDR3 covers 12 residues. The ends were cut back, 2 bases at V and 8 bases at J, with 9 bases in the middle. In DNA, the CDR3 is TGTGCCAGCAGTTTAAATCGGGAGGGCTACACCTTC. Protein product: CASSLNREGYTF.

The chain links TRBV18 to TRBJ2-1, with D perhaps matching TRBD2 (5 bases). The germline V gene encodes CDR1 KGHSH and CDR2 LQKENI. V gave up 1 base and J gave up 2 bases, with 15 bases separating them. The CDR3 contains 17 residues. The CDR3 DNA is TGTGCCAGCTCACCACGGATTGCTAGCTCCACCTACAATGAGCAGTTCTTC. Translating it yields CASSPRIASSTYNEQFF.

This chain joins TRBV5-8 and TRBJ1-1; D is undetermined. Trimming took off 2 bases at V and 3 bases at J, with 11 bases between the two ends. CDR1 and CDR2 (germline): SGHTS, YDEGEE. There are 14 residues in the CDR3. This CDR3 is CASSFRRLDTEAFF. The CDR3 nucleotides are TGTGCCAGCAGCTTCAGGAGGTTGGACACTGAAGCTTTCTTT.

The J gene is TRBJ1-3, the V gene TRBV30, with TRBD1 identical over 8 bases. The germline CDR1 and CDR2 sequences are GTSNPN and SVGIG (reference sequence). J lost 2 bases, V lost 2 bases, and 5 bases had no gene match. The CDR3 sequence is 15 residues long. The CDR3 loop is CAWSSTGGAGNTIYF. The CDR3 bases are TGTGCCTGGAGTTCTACAGGGGGAGCTGGAAACACCATATATTTT. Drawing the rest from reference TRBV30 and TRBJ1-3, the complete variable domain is SQTIHQWPATLVQPVGSPLSLECTVEGTSNPNLYWYRQAAGRGLQLLFYSVGIGQISSEVPQNLSASRPQDRQFILSSKKLLLSDSGFYLCAWSSTGGAGNTIYFGEGSWLTVV.

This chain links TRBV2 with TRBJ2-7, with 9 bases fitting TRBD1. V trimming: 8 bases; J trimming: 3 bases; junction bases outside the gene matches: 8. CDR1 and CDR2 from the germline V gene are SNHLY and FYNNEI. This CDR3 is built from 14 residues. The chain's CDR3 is CASLDPTGGYEQYF. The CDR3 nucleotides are TGTGCCAGCTTAGACCCGACAGGGGGCTACGAGCAGTACTTC.

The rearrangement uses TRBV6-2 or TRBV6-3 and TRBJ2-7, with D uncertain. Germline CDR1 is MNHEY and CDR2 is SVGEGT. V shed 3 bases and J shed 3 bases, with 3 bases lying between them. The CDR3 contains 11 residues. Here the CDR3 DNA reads TGTGCCAGCAGTTATATCTACGAGCAGTACTTC. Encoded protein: CASSYIYEQYF.

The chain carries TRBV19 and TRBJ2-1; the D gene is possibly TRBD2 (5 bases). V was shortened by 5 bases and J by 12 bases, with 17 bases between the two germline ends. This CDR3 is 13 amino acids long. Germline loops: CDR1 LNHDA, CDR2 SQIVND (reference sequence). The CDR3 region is CASSLGRDIVQFF. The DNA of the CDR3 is TGTGCCAGTAGTCTTGGACGGGATATAGTGCAGTTCTTC.

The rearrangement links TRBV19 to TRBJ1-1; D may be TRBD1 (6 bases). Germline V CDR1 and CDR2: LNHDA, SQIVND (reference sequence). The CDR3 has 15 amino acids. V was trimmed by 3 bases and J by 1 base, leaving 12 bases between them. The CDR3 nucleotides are TGTGCCAGTAGTATGGGGGGGCGTGCGAACACTGAAGCTTTCTTT. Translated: CASSMGGRANTEAFF.

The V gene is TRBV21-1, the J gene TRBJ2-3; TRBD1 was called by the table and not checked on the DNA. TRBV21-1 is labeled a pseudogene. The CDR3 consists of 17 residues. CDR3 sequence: CASSKDSTGKDTDTQYF. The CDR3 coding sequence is TGTGCCAGCAGCAAGGACTCGACAGGGAAGGACACAGATACGCAGTATTTT.

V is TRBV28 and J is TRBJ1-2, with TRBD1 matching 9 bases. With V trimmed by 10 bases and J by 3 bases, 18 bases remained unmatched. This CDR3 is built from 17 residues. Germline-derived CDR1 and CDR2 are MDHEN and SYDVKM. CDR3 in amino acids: CATLPWTGESRDYGYTF. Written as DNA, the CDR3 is TGTGCCACCTTACCCTGGACAGGGGAGAGTAGGGACTATGGCTACACCTTC.